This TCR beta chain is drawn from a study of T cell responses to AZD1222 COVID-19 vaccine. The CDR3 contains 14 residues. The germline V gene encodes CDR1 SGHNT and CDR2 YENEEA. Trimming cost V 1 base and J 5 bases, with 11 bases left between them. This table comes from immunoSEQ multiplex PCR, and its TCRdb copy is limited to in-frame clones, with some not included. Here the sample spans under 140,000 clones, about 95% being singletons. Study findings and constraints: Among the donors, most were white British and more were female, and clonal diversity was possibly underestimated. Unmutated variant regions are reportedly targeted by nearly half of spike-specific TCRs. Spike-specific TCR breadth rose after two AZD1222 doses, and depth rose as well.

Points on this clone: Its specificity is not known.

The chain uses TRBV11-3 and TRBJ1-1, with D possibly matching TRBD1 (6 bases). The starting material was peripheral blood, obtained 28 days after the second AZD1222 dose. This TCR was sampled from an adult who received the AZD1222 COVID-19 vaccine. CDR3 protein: CASSLVGQKTEAFF. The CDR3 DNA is TGTGCCAGCAGCTTAGTGGGACAAAAAACTGAAGCTTTCTTT.